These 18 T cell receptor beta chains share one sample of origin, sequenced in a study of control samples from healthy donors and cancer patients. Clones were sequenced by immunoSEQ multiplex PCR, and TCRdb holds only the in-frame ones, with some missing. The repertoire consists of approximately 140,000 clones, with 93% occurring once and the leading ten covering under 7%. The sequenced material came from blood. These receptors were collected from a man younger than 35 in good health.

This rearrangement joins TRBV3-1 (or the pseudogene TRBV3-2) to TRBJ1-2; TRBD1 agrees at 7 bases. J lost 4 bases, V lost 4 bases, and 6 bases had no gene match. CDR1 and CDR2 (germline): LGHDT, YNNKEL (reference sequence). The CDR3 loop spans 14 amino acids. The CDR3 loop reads CASSRVTGSYGYTF. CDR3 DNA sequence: TGTGCCAGCAGCCGAGTGACAGGGTCCTATGGCTACACCTTC.

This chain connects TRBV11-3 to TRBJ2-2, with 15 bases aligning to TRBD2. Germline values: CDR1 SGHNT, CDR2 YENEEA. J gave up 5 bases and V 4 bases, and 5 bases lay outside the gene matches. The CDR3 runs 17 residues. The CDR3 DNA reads TGTGCCAGCAGCTCATGGACTAGCGGGAGGGGAACCGGGGAGCTGTTTTTT. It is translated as CASSSWTSGRGTGELFF.

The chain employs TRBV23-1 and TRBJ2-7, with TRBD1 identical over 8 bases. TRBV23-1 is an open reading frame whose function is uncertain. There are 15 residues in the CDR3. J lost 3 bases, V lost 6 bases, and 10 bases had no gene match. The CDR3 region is CASSRAIQGVYEQYF. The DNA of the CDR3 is TGCGCCAGCAGCCGAGCGATACAGGGGGTCTACGAGCAGTACTTC.

The CDR3: CASNSPWVAGKSSYEQYF. CDR3 nucleotides: TGTGCCAGCAACTCCCCGTGGGTAGCGGGGAAGAGCTCCTACGAGCAGTACTTC. V and J are TRBV13 and TRBJ2-7; 8 nucleotides agree with TRBD2. The CDR3 covers 18 residues. Per germline, CDR1 PRHDT and CDR2 FYEKMQ (reference sequence). V trimming: 7 bases; J trimming: 0 bases; junction bases outside the gene matches: 17.

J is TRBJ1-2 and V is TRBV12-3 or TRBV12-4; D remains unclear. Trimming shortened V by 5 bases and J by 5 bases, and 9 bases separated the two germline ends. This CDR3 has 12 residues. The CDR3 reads CASSRQAYGYTF. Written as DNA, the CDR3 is TGTGCCAGCAGTCGGCAGGCTTATGGCTACACCTTC.

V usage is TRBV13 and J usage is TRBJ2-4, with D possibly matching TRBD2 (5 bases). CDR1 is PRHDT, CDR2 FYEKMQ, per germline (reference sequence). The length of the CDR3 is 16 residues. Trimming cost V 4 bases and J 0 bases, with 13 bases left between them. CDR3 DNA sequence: TGTGCCAGCAGCTCTAGCTATAACCTAGCCAAAAACATTCAGTACTTC. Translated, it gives CASSSSYNLAKNIQYF.

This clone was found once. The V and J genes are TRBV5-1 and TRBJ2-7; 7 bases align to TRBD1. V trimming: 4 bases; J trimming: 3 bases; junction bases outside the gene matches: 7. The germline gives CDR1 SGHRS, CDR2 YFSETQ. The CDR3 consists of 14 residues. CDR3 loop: CASSRGTELYEQYF. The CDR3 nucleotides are TGCGCCAGCAGCCGTGGGACAGAGCTCTACGAGCAGTACTTC.

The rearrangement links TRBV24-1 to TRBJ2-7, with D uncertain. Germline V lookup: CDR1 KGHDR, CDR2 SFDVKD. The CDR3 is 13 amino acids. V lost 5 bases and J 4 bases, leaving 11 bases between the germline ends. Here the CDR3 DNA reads TGTGCCACCAGTGGTGGAGTAGGATACGAGCAGTACTTC. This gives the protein CATSGGVGYEQYF.

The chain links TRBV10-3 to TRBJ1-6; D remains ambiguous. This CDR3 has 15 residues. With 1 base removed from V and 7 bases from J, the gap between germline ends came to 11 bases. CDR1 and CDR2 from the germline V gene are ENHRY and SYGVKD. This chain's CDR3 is CAISEYQGWNSPLHF. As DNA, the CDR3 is TGTGCCATCAGTGAGTATCAAGGCTGGAATTCACCCCTCCACTTT.

The DNA of the CDR3 is TGTGCCAGCAGCTTAGTGTCTCAGGGAGCCGACCGTCTCTATGGCTACACCTTC. Amino acids: CASSLVSQGADRLYGYTF. This chain links TRBV7-9 with TRBJ1-2; D is possibly TRBD1 (5 bases). The length of the CDR3 is 18 residues. V was trimmed by 1 base and J by 4 bases, leaving 22 bases between them. Germline CDR1 is SEHNR and CDR2 is FQNEAQ (reference sequence).

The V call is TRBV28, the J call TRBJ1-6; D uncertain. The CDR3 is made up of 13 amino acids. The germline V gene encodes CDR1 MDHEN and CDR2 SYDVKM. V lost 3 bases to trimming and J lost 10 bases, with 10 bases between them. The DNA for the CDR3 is TGTGCCAGCAGTTTGTTGGTTGGCTCACCCCTCCACTTT. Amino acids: CASSLLVGSPLHF. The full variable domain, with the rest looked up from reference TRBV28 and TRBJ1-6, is DVKVTQSSRYLVKRTGEKVFLECVQDMDHENMFWYRQDPGLGLRLIYFSYDVKMKEKGDIPEGYSVSREKKERFSLILESASTNQTSMYLCASSLLVGSPLHFGNGTRLTVT.

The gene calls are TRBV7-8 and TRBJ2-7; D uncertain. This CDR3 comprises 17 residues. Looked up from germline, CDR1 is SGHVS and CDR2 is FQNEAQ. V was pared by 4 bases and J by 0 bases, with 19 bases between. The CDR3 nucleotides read TGTGCCAGCAGCTCCATGCTTGGTGGCGGAAGCTCCTACGAGCAGTACTTC. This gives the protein CASSSMLGGGSSYEQYF.

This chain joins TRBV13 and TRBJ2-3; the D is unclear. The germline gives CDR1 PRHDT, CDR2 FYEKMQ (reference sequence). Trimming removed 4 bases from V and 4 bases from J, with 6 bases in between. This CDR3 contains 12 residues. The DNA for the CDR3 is TGTGCCAGCAGCTCCTCACCAGATACGCAGTATTTT. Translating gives CASSSSPDTQYF.

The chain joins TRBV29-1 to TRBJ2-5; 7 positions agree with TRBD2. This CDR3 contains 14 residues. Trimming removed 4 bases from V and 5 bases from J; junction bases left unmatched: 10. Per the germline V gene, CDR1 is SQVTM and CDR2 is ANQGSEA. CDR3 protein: CSVGRVAGAETQYF. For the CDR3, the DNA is TGCAGCGTTGGACGGGTTGCGGGAGCGGAGACCCAGTACTTC.

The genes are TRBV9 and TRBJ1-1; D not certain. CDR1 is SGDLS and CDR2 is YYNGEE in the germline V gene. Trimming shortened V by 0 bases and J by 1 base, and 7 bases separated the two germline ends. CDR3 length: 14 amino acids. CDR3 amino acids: CASSVEFRNTEAFF. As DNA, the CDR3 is TGTGCCAGCAGCGTAGAGTTCCGGAACACTGAAGCTTTCTTT.

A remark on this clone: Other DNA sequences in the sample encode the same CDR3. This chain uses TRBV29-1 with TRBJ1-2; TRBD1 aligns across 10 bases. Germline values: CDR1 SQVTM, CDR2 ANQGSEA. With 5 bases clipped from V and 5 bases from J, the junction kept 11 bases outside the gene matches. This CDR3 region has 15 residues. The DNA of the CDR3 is TGCAGCGTTCAATCCGACGGACAGGGGGGATATGGCTACACCTTC. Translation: CSVQSDGQGGYGYTF.

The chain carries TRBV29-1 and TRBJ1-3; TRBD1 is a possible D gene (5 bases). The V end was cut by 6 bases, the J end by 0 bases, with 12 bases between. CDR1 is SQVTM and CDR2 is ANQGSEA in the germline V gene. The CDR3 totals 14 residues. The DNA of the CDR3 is TGCAGCGTCGATCTGGGGGGCTCTGGAAACACCATATATTTT. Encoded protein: CSVDLGGSGNTIYF.

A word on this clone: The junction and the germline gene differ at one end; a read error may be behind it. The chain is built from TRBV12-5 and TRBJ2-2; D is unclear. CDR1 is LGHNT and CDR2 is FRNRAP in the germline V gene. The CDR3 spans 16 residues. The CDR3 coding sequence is TGTGCTAGTGGTTTGGTACCACGCGCGAAGACCGGGGAGCTGTTTTTT. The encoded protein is CASGLVPRAKTGELFF.